The clone carrying this TCR beta chain has just a few counts. Its antigen is as yet unknown. This record comes from a study of T cell responses to AZD1222 COVID-19 vaccine. About the study: Researchers grouped second doses given at about 4 or about 12 weeks into one pool. Study-wide results and limits: Mapped onto spike, vaccine-associated CD4 TCRs spanned it and were dominant at 160-218 and 743-854.

Only in-frame clones appear in the TCRdb table, and some are missing; sequencing was by immunoSEQ multiplex PCR. Of tens of thousands of clones in the sample, approximately 88% were seen once. The sequence was collected from an adult in good health. This material consisted of peripheral blood, taken on day 0 of AZD1222 vaccination.

CDR3 protein: CASSSQGLDYGYTF. The CDR3 DNA reads TGTGCCAGCAGCTCACAGGGGTTAGACTATGGCTACACCTTC. The rearrangement uses TRBV11-2 and TRBJ1-2; 7 bases line up with TRBD1. The V gene's germline CDR1 is SGHAT and CDR2 FQNNGV. J lost 3 bases, V lost 4 bases, and 5 bases had no gene match. The CDR3 length is 14 residues.